This record concerns one TCR beta chain sequence. What it binds is unknown. Using the 5' RACE reads, TCRdb records one entry per CDR3 protein without DNA. The table lists under 150,000 distinct CDR3 sequences. These data originate in a study of monozygotic twins with inflammatory bowel disease. General study findings and limits: TCRbeta inverse Simpson diversity was decreased in IBD patients versus healthy co-twins.

In germline, CDR1 is SNHLY, CDR2 FYNNEI. This CDR3 is built from 14 residues. Material for sequencing was blood. The receptor was isolated from a human donor with ulcerative colitis or Crohn's disease, or a healthy co-twin of an affected twin (not recorded which). The chain uses TRBV2 and TRBJ2-5; TCRdb indicates TRBD1, and absent DNA this call remains unverified. The CDR3 loop reads CASSDSAGGETQYF.